The 25 T cell receptor beta chains presented below share a single source sample, sequenced in a study of blood T cell repertoires in COVID-19. The assay was immunoSEQ multiplex PCR, and TCRdb's table has in-frame clones only and misses some. The sample comprises over 65,000 clones, 87% of which are singletons, and more than 1% rests with the top ten. The sample taken for sequencing was peripheral blood. These receptors were taken from a human donor in a cohort sampled during active COVID-19.

This chain joins TRBV9 and TRBJ2-1, with D unresolved. Trimming took off 0 bases at V and 9 bases at J, with 7 bases between the two ends. The germline V gene encodes CDR1 SGDLS and CDR2 YYNGEE. The CDR3 spans 12 residues. In DNA form, the CDR3 reads TGTGCCAGCAGCGTAGGGGCGAGTGAGCAGTTCTTC. This gives the protein CASSVGASEQFF.

The genes are TRBV5-4 and TRBJ2-2, with 13 positions matching TRBD2. CDR1 SGHNT and CDR2 YYREEE come from the germline V gene (reference sequence). The V segment lost 6 bases and the J segment 0 bases; nucleotides outside the gene matches: 5. The CDR3 covers 17 residues. The CDR3: CASNGGTSGANTGELFF. The CDR3 DNA reads TGTGCCAGCAACGGGGGGACTAGCGGGGCGAACACCGGGGAGCTGTTTTTT.

For the CDR3, the DNA is TGCGCCAGCAGCTTAATCCCTCCTGCGGGAGCCTACGAGCAGTACTTC. Translating it yields CASSLIPPAGAYEQYF. The J gene is TRBJ2-7, the V gene TRBV5-1; 7 bases agree with TRBD2. The ends lost 2 bases at V and 2 bases at J; junction bases unmatched: 10. The CDR3 has 16 amino acids. Germline CDR1 reads SGHRS; CDR2 reads YFSETQ.

This chain joins TRBV28 and TRBJ1-2; 7 positions agree with TRBD1. Germline CDR1 is MDHEN and CDR2 is SYDVKM. This CDR3 region has 14 residues. V shed 6 bases and J 7 bases; nucleotides not matched to a gene: 11. Here the CDR3 DNA reads TGTGCCAGCAGAATTCAACAGGGGTCGTCTGGCTACACCTTC. Protein product: CASRIQQGSSGYTF.

This clone was seen only once. This rearrangement joins TRBV28 to TRBJ1-2; 7 nucleotides line up with TRBD1. This CDR3 is 13 amino acids long. CDR1 and CDR2 (germline): MDHEN, SYDVKM. The V and J ends lost 6 bases and 3 bases, in that order; junction bases with no gene match: 4. CDR3 DNA sequence: TGTGCCAGCAGCTCTGGGACAGACTATGGCTACACCTTC. Protein product: CASSSGTDYGYTF.

The chain links TRBV25-1 to TRBJ1-6, with D unresolved. CDR3 length: 13 residues. Germline V CDR1 and CDR2: MGHDK, SYGVNS. Trimming removed 5 bases at V and 7 bases at J, with 9 bases between. The CDR3 DNA follows: TGTGCCAGCAGTCAGGCCTGGAATTCACCCCTCCACTTT. Translating it yields CASSQAWNSPLHF.

The chain joins TRBV11-2 to TRBJ2-3; 11 positions agree with TRBD2. The CDR3 is 18 residues long. CDR1 is SGHAT, CDR2 FQNNGV, per germline. J lost 0 bases, V lost 2 bases, and 7 bases had no gene match. In DNA, the CDR3 is TGTGCCAGCAGCTTACTAGCGACTAGCGGGGTTAGCACAGATACGCAGTATTTT. Protein: CASSLLATSGVSTDTQYF. The full variable domain, with the rest looked up from reference TRBV11-2 and TRBJ2-3, is EAGVAQSPRYKIIEKRQSVAFWCNPISGHATLYWYQQILGQGPKLLIQFQNNGVVDDSQLPKDRFSAERLKGVDSTLKIQPAKLEDSAVYLCASSLLATSGVSTDTQYFGPGTRLTVL.

The gene calls are TRBV5-1 and TRBJ1-6; TRBD1 matches at 7 bases. The germline V gene has CDR1 SGHRS and CDR2 YFSETQ. Trimming cost V 0 bases and J 6 bases; bases outside gene matches: 3. The CDR3 covers 15 residues. The CDR3 sequence: CASSLDGQANSPLHF. The CDR3 bases are TGCGCCAGCAGCTTGGATGGACAGGCTAATTCACCCCTCCACTTT.

This clone was seen a single time. The chain links TRBV29-1 to TRBJ2-7, with 7 bases aligning to TRBD1. The CDR3 runs 12 residues. Trimming took 6 bases from V and 0 from J; bases not matched to a gene: 2. In germline, CDR1 is SQVTM, CDR2 ANQGSEA. DNA for the CDR3: TGCAGCGTAAACAGGGGCTCCTACGAGCAGTACTTC. As protein: CSVNRGSYEQYF.

This chain joins TRBV30 and TRBJ2-6; TRBD2 matches at 7 bases. The CDR3 spans 16 residues. CDR1 and CDR2 (germline): GTSNPN, SVGIG (reference sequence). V gave up 3 bases and J gave up 0 bases; unmatched junction bases: 5. The CDR3, as DNA: TGTGCCTGGAGAGGGAGGGGATCCTCTGGGGCCAACGTCCTGACTTTC. Amino acids: CAWRGRGSSGANVLTF.

This chain links TRBV18 with TRBJ2-7; the match to TRBD1 covers 10 bases. The CDR3 loop spans 16 amino acids. The V and J ends lost 7 bases and 4 bases, in that order; junction bases with no gene match: 13. CDR1 is KGHSH, CDR2 LQKENI, per germline. The CDR3 DNA follows: TGTGCCAGCTTAGAATCCGGGACAGGGGTATTTTACGAGCAGTACTTC. Its protein product is CASLESGTGVFYEQYF. Combining the CDR3 with reference TRBV18 and TRBJ2-7 gives the whole variable domain NAGVMQNPRHLVRRRGQEARLRCSPMKGHSHVYWYRQLPEEGLKFMVYLQKENIIDESGMPKERFSAEFPKEGPSILRIQQVVRGDSAAYFCASLESGTGVFYEQYFGPGTRLTVT.

The chain combines TRBV7-6 with TRBJ2-7; D is perhaps TRBD1 (5 bases). V was cut by 3 bases and J by 1 base, with 16 bases left in between. CDR1 and CDR2 from the germline V gene are SGHVS and FNYEAQ. The length of the CDR3 is 16 residues. The CDR3 reads CASSFLQQGRSYEQYF. CDR3 coding DNA: TGTGCCAGCAGCTTTCTGCAGCAGGGCCGGTCCTACGAGCAGTACTTC.

The chain uses TRBV6-2 or TRBV6-3 and TRBJ1-5, with D tentatively TRBD1 (5 bases). This CDR3 is built from 18 residues. Germline-derived CDR1 and CDR2 are MNHEY and SVGEGT. V was shortened by 3 bases and J by 2 bases, with 20 bases between the two germline ends. CDR3 amino acids: CASSYVSFMGGRNQPQHF. CDR3 sequence (DNA): TGTGCCAGCAGTTATGTCAGTTTCATGGGGGGACGCAATCAGCCCCAGCATTTT.

The chain is built from TRBV10-1 and TRBJ2-2; D is unresolved. CDR3 size: 16 residues. Germline V lookup: CDR1 WNHNN, CDR2 SYGVQD (reference sequence). Trimming stripped 2 bases from V and 1 base from J, with 11 bases between. The CDR3 is CASSEAFGWNTGELFF. CDR3 sequence (DNA): TGCGCCAGCAGTGAGGCATTCGGGTGGAACACCGGGGAGCTGTTTTTT.

This rearrangement joins TRBV28 to TRBJ2-7; 7 nucleotides align to TRBD1. V shed 2 bases, J shed 2 bases, and the junction held 6 bases outside the gene matches. Germline V gives CDR1 MDHEN, CDR2 SYDVKM. This CDR3 has 15 residues. CDR3 protein: CASSLKGANTYEQYF. CDR3 DNA sequence: TGTGCCAGCAGTTTAAAGGGGGCGAATACCTACGAGCAGTACTTC.

The V and J genes are TRBV30 and TRBJ2-1, with a weak D call TRBD1 (7 bases). Germline loops: CDR1 GTSNPN, CDR2 SVGIG (reference sequence). The CDR3 is 21 residues long. Trimming left V 5 bases short and J 4 bases short, with 36 bases between. CDR3: CAWDRTQVTGSSAGSYNEQFF. In nucleotides, the CDR3 is TGTGCCTGGGACCGGACACAAGTGACAGGGTCTTCAGCGGGTTCTTACAATGAGCAGTTCTTC.

The gene calls are TRBV28 and TRBJ2-5; 7 nucleotides match TRBD2. The CDR3 runs to 13 residues. Germline-derived CDR1 and CDR2 are MDHEN and SYDVKM. V dropped 3 bases and J dropped 5; count of bases not matched to a gene: 3. The CDR3 DNA reads TGTGCCAGCAGTTTTGGGGGAGGGGAGACCCAGTACTTC. This gives the protein CASSFGGGETQYF.

The chain carries TRBV30 and TRBJ2-7, with 9 positions matching TRBD1. The ends lost 4 bases at V and 5 bases at J; junction bases unmatched: 6. Germline CDR1 GTSNPN, CDR2 SVGIG (reference sequence). CDR3 length equals 13 residues. CDR3: CAWKQGAGNEQYF. The CDR3 nucleotides are TGTGCCTGGAAACAGGGGGCGGGGAACGAGCAGTACTTC.

This clone was found once. One end of the junction does not line up with germline, which may come from a read error. The genes are TRBV28 and TRBJ2-3; 7 bases agree with TRBD2. CDR1 and CDR2 (germline): MDHEN, SYDVKM. The CDR3 runs to 13 residues. The CDR3 region is CASSRGSKDTQYF. CDR3 coding DNA: TGTGCCAGCAGCCGCGGGAGCAAAGATACGCAGTATTTT.

The chain couples TRBV25-1 to TRBJ1-2; D ambiguous. Trimming removed 2 bases at V and 4 bases at J, with 11 bases between. The CDR3 consists of 14 residues. Germline CDR1 MGHDK, CDR2 SYGVNS. Here the CDR3 reads CASSELNQPYGYTF. CDR3 DNA sequence: TGTGCCAGCAGTGAACTAAACCAACCCTATGGCTACACCTTC.

The J gene is TRBJ1-4, the V gene TRBV5-1; D perhaps matches TRBD1 (6 bases). Trimming shortened V by 4 bases and J by 8 bases, and 21 bases separated the two germline ends. CDR3 length: 16 amino acids. Germline V CDR1 and CDR2: SGHRS, YFSETQ. CDR3 nucleotide sequence: TGCGCCAGCAGCATTCGGGCCCAGGGGAATAACGAAAAACTGTTTTTT. It translates to CASSIRAQGNNEKLFF.

This clone was picked up many times. The CDR3 sequence is CASSFMGAEKVYGYTF. The CDR3 bases are TGTGCCAGCAGCTTTATGGGGGCGGAAAAGGTCTATGGCTACACCTTC. The chain combines TRBV7-9 with TRBJ1-2; possibly TRBD1 for D (6 bases). The germline V gene has CDR1 SEHNR and CDR2 FQNEAQ (reference sequence). The V and J ends lost 3 bases and 4 bases respectively, with 18 bases between them. This CDR3 spans 16 amino acids. Together with reference TRBV7-9 and TRBJ1-2, the CDR3 gives the full variable domain: DTGVSQNPRHKITKRGQNVTFRCDPISEHNRLYWYRQTLGQGPEFLTYFQNEAQLEKSRLLSDRFSAERPKGSFSTLEIQRTEQGDSAMYLCASSFMGAEKVYGYTFGSGTRLTVV.

The chain employs TRBV27 and TRBJ2-1; 11 nucleotides agree with TRBD2. With V trimmed by 5 bases and J by 7 bases, 13 bases remained unmatched. CDR1 is MNHEY, CDR2 SMNVEV, per germline (reference sequence). CDR3 length equals 17 residues. The CDR3 sequence: CASSTFYTSGSRNEQFF. The DNA of the CDR3 is TGTGCCAGCAGTACCTTTTATACTAGCGGGAGTCGAAATGAGCAGTTCTTC.

The chain links TRBV28 to TRBJ1-2, with D possibly TRBD1 on 6 matching bases. The CDR3 is 13 residues long. Germline-derived CDR1 and CDR2 are MDHEN and SYDVKM. Between the trimmed V and J ends, which lost 4 bases and 5 bases, there was a span of 11 bases. The CDR3 coding sequence is TGTGCCAGCAGTTCCACAGGGCGGTATGGCTACACCTTC. Translated: CASSSTGRYGYTF.

This clone was detected only a few times. The gene calls are TRBV19 and TRBJ2-2, with a tentative D call TRBD1 (5 bases). V lost 9 bases and J lost 3, with 14 bases in between. The CDR3 length is 14 residues. The germline CDR1 and CDR2 sequences are LNHDA and SQIVND (reference sequence). The CDR3 reads CASETGWDTGELFF. The CDR3 nucleotides read TGTGCCAGCGAAACAGGATGGGACACCGGGGAGCTGTTTTTT.